Below are 16 T cell receptor beta chains sequenced from a single sample in a study of T cells after yellow fever vaccination. TCRdb re-called the 5' RACE reads with MiXCR, one entry per CDR3 protein. The sample holds some 120,000 distinct CDR3 sequences, 8.9% seen once. Specimen: CD8+ T cells sorted from PBMCs, collected on the day of the yellow fever booster vaccination. The source is a man in his late teens or twenties who received the YFV17D yellow fever vaccine.

This chain joins TRBV29-1 and TRBJ1-1; D not resolved. The CDR3 contains 9 residues. Trimming took off 5 bases at V and 7 bases at J, with 5 bases between the two ends. CDR1 and CDR2 (germline): SQVTM, ANQGSEA. CDR3: CSVRIEAFF. DNA for the CDR3: TGCAGCGTTAGGATTGAAGCTTTCTTT.

The sample holds a few counts of this clonotype. The chain employs TRBV10-2 and TRBJ2-7; 8 bases are a match to TRBD1. The CDR3 is 15 residues long. Germline CDR1 WSHSY, CDR2 SAAADI. Trimming took 0 bases from V and 7 from J; bases not matched to a gene: 8. The CDR3 DNA sequence: TGCGCCAGCAGTGAGTCAACAGGGGGATTATTAGAGCAGTACGTC. Translated, it gives CASSESTGGLLEQYV.

This clonotype has at least ten counts. The chain joins TRBV6-6 to TRBJ1-2; D is perhaps TRBD1 (5 bases). Trimming pared 2 bases from V and 5 bases from J, leaving 18 bases between. The CDR3 length is 16 residues. CDR1 and CDR2 from the germline V gene are MNHNY and SVGAGI (reference sequence). DNA for the CDR3: TGTGCCAGCAGTTACGAGGGAGGAGGGGTGGAGTATGGCTACACCTTC. This encodes CASSYEGGGVEYGYTF.

This clonotype was counted only a few times. V usage is TRBV12-3 or TRBV12-4 and J usage is TRBJ2-1, with 9 bases identical to TRBD2. The CDR3 runs to 14 residues. V lost 5 bases to trimming and J lost 10 bases; unmatched junction nucleotides: 9. The CDR3 loop is CASSRPGLAHEQFF. CDR3 bases: TGTGCCAGCAGTCGGCCGGGACTAGCCCACGAGCAGTTCTTC.

The chain couples TRBV7-8 to TRBJ1-1, with TRBD1 identical over 8 bases. This CDR3 comprises 15 residues. V dropped 1 base and J dropped 3; count of bases not matched to a gene: 4. CDR1 SGHVS and CDR2 FQNEAQ come from the germline V gene. CDR3 region: CASSLVGTGYTEAFF. The CDR3 region has the DNA TGTGCCAGCAGCTTAGTCGGGACAGGATACACTGAAGCTTTCTTT. The variable domain in full, with the rest retrieved from reference TRBV7-8 and TRBJ1-1, is GAGVSQSPRYKVAKRGQDVALRCDPISGHVSLFWYQQALGQGPEFLTYFQNEAQLDKSGLPSDRFFAERPEGSVSTLKIQRTQQEDSAVYLCASSLVGTGYTEAFFGQGTRLTVV.

In its sample, this clonotype was seen once. The genes are TRBV6-1 and TRBJ2-7; D may match TRBD1 or TRBD2 (5 bases each). The V end was cut by 10 bases, the J end by 3 bases, with 13 bases between. From germline, CDR1 is MNHNS and CDR2 SASEGT. The CDR3 covers 12 residues. CDR3 sequence: CATGKGIYEQYV. In DNA, the CDR3 is TGTGCCACCGGGAAGGGGATCTACGAGCAGTACGTC.

The genes are TRBV7-6 and TRBJ2-5, with TRBD1 matching 9 bases. Per the germline V gene, CDR1 is SGHVS and CDR2 is FNYEAQ. Losses at the gene ends were 5 bases for V and 4 bases for J; bases not matched to a gene: 17. The CDR3 covers 18 residues. DNA of the CDR3: TGTGCCAGCAGCCTTGAGTGGGGACAGGGTGGGAGACGAGAGACCCAGTACTTC. It codes for CASSLEWGQGGRRETQYF. Drawing the rest from reference TRBV7-6 and TRBJ2-5, the complete variable domain is GAGVSQSPRYKVTKRGQDVALRCDPISGHVSLYWYRQALGQGPEFLTYFNYEAQQDKSGLPNDRFSAERPEGSISTLTIQRTEQRDSAMYRCASSLEWGQGGRRETQYFGPGTRLLVL.

This clonotype has just a few counts. Here the CDR3 DNA reads TGTGCCAGCAGCGTACAAGGGACGGACACAGATACGCAGTATTTT. Its translation: CASSVQGTDTDTQYF. The V gene is TRBV9, the J gene TRBJ2-3; TRBD1 or TRBD2 may be the D gene (5 bases each). The V end was cut by 1 base, the J end by 2 bases, with 11 bases between. CDR1 SGDLS and CDR2 YYNGEE come from the germline V gene. The CDR3 length is 15 residues.

Only a few counts were recorded for this clonotype. J is TRBJ1-1 and V is TRBV25-1; D unresolved. Germline-derived CDR1 and CDR2 are MGHDK and SYGVNS. The length of the CDR3 is 14 residues. With 5 bases removed from V and 4 bases from J, the gap between germline ends came to 14 bases. CDR3 in amino acids: CASSRLDGSTEAFF. Written as DNA, the CDR3 is TGTGCCAGCAGTAGATTGGACGGGAGCACTGAAGCTTTCTTT.

The V call is TRBV20-1, the J call TRBJ1-3; D uncertain. This CDR3 comprises 15 residues. The germline V and J ends were trimmed by 0 bases and 0 bases, with 9 bases remaining between them. Germline V CDR1 and CDR2: DFQATT, SNEGSKA (reference sequence). CDR3 DNA: TGCAGTGCTAGAGATCTCGGAGTCTCTGGAAACACCATATATTTT. As protein: CSARDLGVSGNTIYF.

This clonotype was found a few times. This chain connects TRBV15 to TRBJ2-1; either TRBD1 or TRBD2 may supply D (5 bases each). This CDR3 has 17 amino acids. V shed 4 bases and J shed 4 bases, with 20 bases lying between them. The germline V gene encodes CDR1 LNHNV and CDR2 YYDKDF (reference sequence). The CDR3 nucleotides are TGTGCCACCAGCACTACAGCGGACATACTTTTATACAATGAGCAGTTCTTC. Its protein product is CATSTTADILLYNEQFF.

This clonotype was detected ten times or more. The rearrangement joins TRBV13 to TRBJ2-5; weak D call: TRBD1 (5 bases). Germline assignment: CDR1 PRHDT and CDR2 FYEKMQ (reference sequence). CDR3 size: 13 residues. V dropped 2 bases and J dropped 5 bases, with 9 bases sitting between them. The CDR3 loop reads CASSLSGIETQYF. The CDR3 DNA reads as TGTGCCAGCAGCTTATCAGGGATTGAGACCCAGTACTTC. The complete variable domain, with remaining parts taken from reference TRBV13 and TRBJ2-5, reads AAGVIQSPRHLIKEKRETATLKCYPIPRHDTVYWYQQGPGQDPQFLISFYEKMQSDKGSIPDRFSAQQFSDYHSELNMSSLELGDSALYFCASSLSGIETQYFGPGTRLLVL.

This sequence joins TRBV5-1 and TRBJ1-1; no reliable D call. V was cut by 1 base and J by 4 bases, with 8 bases left in between. From germline, CDR1 is SGHRS and CDR2 YFSETQ. The CDR3 spans 13 residues. The CDR3 DNA sequence: TGCGCCAGCAGCTTGCTCCTGGGCACTGAAGCTTTCTTT. Translated, it gives CASSLLLGTEAFF.

This chain joins TRBV5-1 and TRBJ1-1; D gene unclear. Trimming stripped 1 base from V and 0 bases from J, with 7 bases between. The germline CDR1 and CDR2 sequences are SGHRS and YFSETQ. The CDR3 totals 14 residues. In nucleotides, the CDR3 is TGCGCCAGCAGCTTGTGGGTTCTGAACACTGAAGCTTTCTTT. Translating it yields CASSLWVLNTEAFF.

The genes are TRBV7-9 and TRBJ2-7, with a tentative D call TRBD2 (6 bases). This CDR3 spans 12 amino acids. The germline V gene has CDR1 SEHNR and CDR2 FQNEAQ (reference sequence). Between the trimmed V and J ends, which lost 5 bases and 2 bases, there was a span of 7 bases. Written as DNA, the CDR3 is TGTGCCAGCAGCGGGGGGACCTACGAGCAGTACTTC. It is translated as CASSGGTYEQYF.

This chain connects TRBV6-2 or TRBV6-3 to TRBJ1-5; 9 bases line up with TRBD1. V shed 5 bases, J shed 0 bases, and the junction held 5 bases outside the gene matches. Looked up from germline, CDR1 is MNHEY and CDR2 is SVGEGT. This CDR3 contains 16 residues. CDR3 nucleotides: TGTGCCAGCAGTGACACAGGGGGCGGTAGCAATCAGCCCCAGCATTTT. Translating gives CASSDTGGGSNQPQHF.